The rows below give T cell receptor beta chains drawn from one sample of a study of T cell changes during pregnancy in multiple sclerosis. The repertoire was sequenced with immunoSEQ multiplex PCR; TCRdb's copy has only in-frame clones and lacks some. The repertoire includes about 40,000 clones, 90% to 95% of them detected once, and around 0.33% sits in the top ten. The specimen comprised CD4+ T cells from peripheral blood mononuclear cells, sampled after pregnancy. Receptors originate from a female donor with multiple sclerosis, enrolled in a pregnancy study. CDR3s include the opening cysteine and the closing phenylalanine or tryptophan. D genes are given only for firm matches. A clone size is listed for some rows: how often the clone was seen (once, few, many), or a class if it is expanded.

D	size	V	J	CDR3	DNA
-	-	TRBV6-4	TRBJ1-5	CASMRSGQPQHF	TGTGCCAGCATGCGAAGCGGTCAGCCCCAGCATTTT
TRBD1	-	TRBV5-5	TRBJ2-7	CASSSRGEQYF	TGTGCCAGCAGCTCCAGGGGGGAGCAGTACTTC
-	-	TRBV6-5	TRBJ1-1	CASRPRWGDGEAFF	TGTGCCAGCAGACCACGGTGGGGGGACGGTGAAGCTTTCTTT
-	-	TRBV12-2	TRBJ2-2	CASRLGETGELFF	TGTGCAAGTCGGCTCGGGGAAACCGGGGAGCTGTTTTTT
-	once	TRBV7-6	TRBJ1-6	CASSTDRMSSPLHF	TGTGCCAGCAGCACAGACAGGATGAGCTCACCCCTCCACTTT
-	-	TRBV6-6	TRBJ1-4	CASSYWGPRSEKLFF	TGTGCCAGCAGTTACTGGGGGCCCAGGAGTGAAAAACTGTTTTTT
TRBD1	-	TRBV4-1	TRBJ1-5	CASSQDQGQGYTNQPQHF	TGCGCCAGCAGCCAAGATCAGGGACAGGGATATACAAATCAGCCCCAGCATTTT
-	once	TRBV10-2	TRBJ1-3	CASKGTLGDNYSGNTIYF	TGCGCCAGCAAAGGGACCCTGGGGGACAACTACTCTGGAAACACCATATATTTT
-	-	TRBV7-2	TRBJ2-3	CASSLGGATDTQYF	TGTGCCAGCAGCTTAGGCGGGGCCACAGATACGCAGTATTTT
-	-	TRBV4-1	TRBJ1-1	CASSQDEELNTEAFF	TGCGCCAGCAGCCAAGATGAGGAATTGAACACTGAAGCTTTCTTT
TRBD1	-	TRBV30	TRBJ1-1	CAWGDSHTEAFF	TGTGCCTGGGGGGACAGCCACACTGAAGCTTTCTTT
TRBD1	-	TRBV15	TRBJ1-1	CATSRAWTGVTEAFF	TGTGCCACCAGCAGAGCCTGGACAGGGGTCACTGAAGCTTTCTTT
-	-	TRBV18	TRBJ1-1	CASSPQRGRHTEAFF	TGTGCCAGCTCACCCCAGCGGGGACGGCACACTGAAGCTTTCTTT
-	-	TRBV30	TRBJ1-5	CAWSVGRGTNQPQHF	TGTGCCTGGAGTGTGGGTAGGGGCACAAATCAGCCCCAGCATTTT
TRBD2	-	TRBV2	TRBJ2-3	CASRPSAGGLRFTDTQYF	TGTGCCAGCAGGCCCTCGGCGGGGGGACTCCGTTTCACAGATACGCAGTATTTT
-	-	TRBV19	TRBJ1-1	CASRPTGDNTEAFF	TGTGCCAGTAGGCCGACAGGTGATAACACTGAAGCTTTCTTT
-	-	TRBV11-2	TRBJ2-3	CASRKTGNSRTDTQYF	TGTGCCAGCAGGAAAACAGGGAATAGTCGGACAGATACGCAGTATTTT
-	-	TRBV10-3	TRBJ2-5	CAISDKRETQYF	TGTGCCATCAGTGATAAGCGGGAGACCCAGTACTTC
-	-	TRBV30	TRBJ1-5	CAWSPRRVNQPQHF	TGTGCCTGGAGTCCGAGGAGGGTCAATCAGCCCCAGCATTTT
-	-	TRBV5-1	TRBJ1-4	CASKPQASNEKLFF	TGCGCCAGCAAACCACAGGCCTCGAATGAAAAACTGTTTTTT
TRBD2	once	TRBV6-5	TRBJ2-7	CASRSTSGVTKQYF	TGTGCCAGCAGATCGACTAGCGGGGTAACTAAGCAGTACTTC
-	-	TRBV5-5	TRBJ1-5	CASSLGGEHGNQPQHF	TGTGCCAGCAGCTTGGGAGGCGAACATGGCAATCAGCCCCAGCATTTT
-	-	TRBV7-2	TRBJ1-1	CASSTQGNTEAFF	TGTGCCAGCAGCACCCAGGGGAACACTGAAGCTTTCTTT
-	-	TRBV4-1	TRBJ2-2	CASSQVRGSGELFF	TGCGCCAGCAGCCAAGTTAGGGGATCCGGGGAGCTGTTTTTT
-	-	TRBV5-1	TRBJ1-2	CASSLVEGGYTF	TGCGCCAGCAGCTTGGTTGAGGGAGGCTACACCTTC
-	-	TRBV7-9	TRBJ2-3	CASSLGPFLGTDTQYF	TGTGCCAGCAGCTTAGGCCCCTTTTTAGGCACAGATACGCAGTATTTT
-	-	TRBV6-1	TRBJ2-6	CATRDIIAGANVLTF	TGTGCCACCCGGGACATTATCGCTGGGGCCAACGTCCTGACTTTC
-	-	TRBV5-1	TRBJ1-1	CASSFGGQKNTEAFF	TGCGCCAGCAGCTTCGGGGGGCAAAAGAACACTGAAGCTTTCTTT
-	-	TRBV11-3	TRBJ2-2	CASSAHKNTGELFF	TGTGCCAGCAGCGCTCACAAGAACACCGGGGAGCTGTTTTTT
-	-	TRBV16	TRBJ2-1	CASSPIGTIGEQFF	TGTGCCAGCAGCCCAATAGGGACAATCGGTGAGCAGTTCTTC
-	-	TRBV6-6	TRBJ1-2	CASSPREANYGYTF	TGTGCCAGCAGTCCCCGGGAGGCTAACTATGGCTACACCTTC
-	-	TRBV7-2	TRBJ2-5	CASSLSLGVQETQYF	TGTGCCAGCAGCTTATCATTAGGGGTCCAAGAGACCCAGTACTTC
TRBD1	-	TRBV9	TRBJ1-6	CASSVGTGSSPLHF	TGTGCCAGCAGCGTCGGGACAGGGTCTTCACCCCTCCACTTT
-	-	TRBV7-8	TRBJ2-1	CASSLVPWRDPYNEQFF	TGTGCCAGCAGCTTAGTCCCCTGGCGGGACCCCTACAATGAGCAGTTCTTC
-	once	TRBV6-5	TRBJ1-1	CASSYRRGYTEAFF	TGTGCCAGCAGTTACCGCAGGGGTTACACTGAAGCTTTCTTT
-	-	TRBV2	TRBJ1-3	CASVAQGSLNTIYF	TGTGCCAGCGTAGCACAGGGAAGCCTAAACACCATATATTTT
TRBD1	-	TRBV5-4	TRBJ2-5	CASSLRDSGETQYF	TGTGCCAGCAGCTTGCGGGACAGCGGAGAGACCCAGTACTTC
-	-	TRBV27	TRBJ1-5	CASSQGAFQPQHF	TGTGCCAGCAGTCAAGGGGCTTTTCAGCCCCAGCATTTT
-	-	TRBV30	TRBJ2-5	CAWSLRDTQETQYF	TGTGCCTGGAGTTTAAGGGACACCCAAGAGACCCAGTACTTC
-	few	TRBV19	TRBJ1-1	CASLARGDEAFF	TGTGCCAGTTTAGCCAGGGGTGATGAAGCTTTCTTT
-	-	TRBV6-6	TRBJ1-6	CASRTSRTDNSPLHF	TGTGCCAGCAGAACGTCCCGGACAGATAATTCACCCCTCCACTTT
TRBD2	once	TRBV7-8	TRBJ2-4	CASSLVTGGVAKNIQYF	TGTGCCAGCAGCTTAGTGACCGGGGGGGTAGCCAAAAACATTCAGTACTTC
TRBD1	-	TRBV10-3	TRBJ2-7	CAISEPGEGATDEQYF	TGTGCCATCAGTGAGCCCGGCGAGGGGGCGACGGACGAGCAGTACTTC
-	-	TRBV7-9	TRBJ1-1	CASTSSTEAFF	TGTGCCAGCACCTCGTCCACTGAAGCTTTCTTT
-	-	TRBV7-9	TRBJ1-3	CASSLWRQGSGNTIYF	TGTGCCAGCAGCTTATGGCGTCAGGGCTCTGGAAACACCATATATTTT
-	-	TRBV5-5	TRBJ1-2	CASSLALGEAYGYTF	TGTGCCAGCAGCTTGGCCTTGGGGGAGGCCTATGGCTACACCTTC